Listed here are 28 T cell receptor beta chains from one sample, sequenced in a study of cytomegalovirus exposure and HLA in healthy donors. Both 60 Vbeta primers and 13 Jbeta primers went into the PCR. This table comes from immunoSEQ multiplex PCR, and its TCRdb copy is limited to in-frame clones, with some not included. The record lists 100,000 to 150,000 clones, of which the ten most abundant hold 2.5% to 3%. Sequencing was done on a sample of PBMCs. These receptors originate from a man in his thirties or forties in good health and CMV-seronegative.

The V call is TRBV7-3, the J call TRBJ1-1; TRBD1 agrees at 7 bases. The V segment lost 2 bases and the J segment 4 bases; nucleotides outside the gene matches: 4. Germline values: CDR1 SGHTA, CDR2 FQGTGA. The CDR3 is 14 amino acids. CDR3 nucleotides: TGTGCCAGCAGCTTACAACAGGGGAGCACTGAAGCTTTCTTT. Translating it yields CASSLQQGSTEAFF.

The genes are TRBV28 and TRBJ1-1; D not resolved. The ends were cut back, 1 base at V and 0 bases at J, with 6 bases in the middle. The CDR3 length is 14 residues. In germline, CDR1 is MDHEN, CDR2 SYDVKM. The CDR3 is CASSLLRLNTEAFF. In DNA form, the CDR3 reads TGTGCCAGCAGTTTATTGAGATTGAACACTGAAGCTTTCTTT.

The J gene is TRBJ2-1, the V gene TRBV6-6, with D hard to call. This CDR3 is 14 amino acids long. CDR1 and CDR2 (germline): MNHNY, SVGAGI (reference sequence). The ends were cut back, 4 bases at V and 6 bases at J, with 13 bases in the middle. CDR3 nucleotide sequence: TGTGCCAGCAGTTCCTTAGAATTCCTCAATGAGCAGTTCTTC. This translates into CASSSLEFLNEQFF.

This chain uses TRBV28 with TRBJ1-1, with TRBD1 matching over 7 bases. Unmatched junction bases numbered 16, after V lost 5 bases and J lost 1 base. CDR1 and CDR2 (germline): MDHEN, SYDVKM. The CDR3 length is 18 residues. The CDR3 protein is CASSLLRTGPPRNTEAFF. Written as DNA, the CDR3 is TGTGCCAGCAGTCTTCTCCGGACAGGCCCACCGAGGAACACTGAAGCTTTCTTT.

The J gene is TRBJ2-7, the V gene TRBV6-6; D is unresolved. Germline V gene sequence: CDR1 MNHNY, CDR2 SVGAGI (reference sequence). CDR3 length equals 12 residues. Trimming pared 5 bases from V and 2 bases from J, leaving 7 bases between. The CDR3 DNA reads TGTGCCAGCAGTCGTCTACCCTACGAGCAGTACTTC. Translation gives CASSRLPYEQYF.

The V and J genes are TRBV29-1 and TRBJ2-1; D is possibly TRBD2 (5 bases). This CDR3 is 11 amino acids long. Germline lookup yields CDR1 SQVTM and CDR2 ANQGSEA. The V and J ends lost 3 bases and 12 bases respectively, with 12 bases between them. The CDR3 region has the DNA TGCAGCGTTGATGCGGGTCTTGGGCAGTTCTTC. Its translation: CSVDAGLGQFF.

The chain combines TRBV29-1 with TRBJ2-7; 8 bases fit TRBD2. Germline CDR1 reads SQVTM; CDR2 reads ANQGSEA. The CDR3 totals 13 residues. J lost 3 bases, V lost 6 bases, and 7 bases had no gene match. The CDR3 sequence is CSVSGGAGYEQYF. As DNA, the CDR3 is TGCAGCGTCTCCGGGGGGGCCGGCTACGAGCAGTACTTC.

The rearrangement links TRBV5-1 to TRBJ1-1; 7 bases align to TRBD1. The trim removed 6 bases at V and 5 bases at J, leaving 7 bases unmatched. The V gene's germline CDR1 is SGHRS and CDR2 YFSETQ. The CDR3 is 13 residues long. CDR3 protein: CASKSPGGTEAFF. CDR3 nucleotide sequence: TGCGCCAGCAAGAGTCCAGGGGGAACTGAAGCTTTCTTT.

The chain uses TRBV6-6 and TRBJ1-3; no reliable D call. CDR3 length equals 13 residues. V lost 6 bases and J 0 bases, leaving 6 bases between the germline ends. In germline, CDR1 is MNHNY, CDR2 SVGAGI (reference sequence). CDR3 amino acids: CASSLVSGNTIYF. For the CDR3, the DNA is TGTGCCAGCAGCCTAGTCTCTGGAAACACCATATATTTT.

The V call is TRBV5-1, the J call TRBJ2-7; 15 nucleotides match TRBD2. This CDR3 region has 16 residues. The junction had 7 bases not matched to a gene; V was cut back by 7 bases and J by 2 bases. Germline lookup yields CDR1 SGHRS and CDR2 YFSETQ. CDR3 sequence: CASALGLAGGAYEQYF. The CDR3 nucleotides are TGCGCCAGCGCACTTGGACTAGCGGGAGGGGCCTACGAGCAGTACTTC.

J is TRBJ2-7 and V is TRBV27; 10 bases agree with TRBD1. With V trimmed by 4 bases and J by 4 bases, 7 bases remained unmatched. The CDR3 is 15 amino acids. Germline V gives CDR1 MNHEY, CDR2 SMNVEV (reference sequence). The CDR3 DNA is TGTGCCAGCAGTTCCACCGGGACAGGGGTGTACGAGCAGTACTTC. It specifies CASSSTGTGVYEQYF.

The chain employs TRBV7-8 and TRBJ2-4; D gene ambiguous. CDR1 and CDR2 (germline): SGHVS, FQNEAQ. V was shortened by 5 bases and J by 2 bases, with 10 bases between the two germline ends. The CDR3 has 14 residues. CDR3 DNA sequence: TGTGCCAGCAGCCCTCTCTGGCCCAAAAACATTCAGTACTTC. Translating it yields CASSPLWPKNIQYF.

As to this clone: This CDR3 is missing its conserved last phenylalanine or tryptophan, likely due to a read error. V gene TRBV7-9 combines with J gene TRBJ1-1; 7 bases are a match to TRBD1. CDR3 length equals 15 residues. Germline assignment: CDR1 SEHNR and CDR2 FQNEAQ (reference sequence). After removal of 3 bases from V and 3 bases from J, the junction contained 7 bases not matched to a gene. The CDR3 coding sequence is TGTGCCAGCAGCTTTAGGACCCAGGGGGACACTGAAGCTTTCCTT. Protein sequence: CASSFRTQGDTEAFL.

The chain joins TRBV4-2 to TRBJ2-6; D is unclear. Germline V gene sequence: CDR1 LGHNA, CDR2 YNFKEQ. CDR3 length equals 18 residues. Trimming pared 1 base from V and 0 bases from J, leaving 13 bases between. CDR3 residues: CASSQVLGHNSGANVLTF. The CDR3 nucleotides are TGTGCCAGCAGCCAAGTTCTTGGCCATAACTCTGGGGCCAACGTCCTGACTTTC.

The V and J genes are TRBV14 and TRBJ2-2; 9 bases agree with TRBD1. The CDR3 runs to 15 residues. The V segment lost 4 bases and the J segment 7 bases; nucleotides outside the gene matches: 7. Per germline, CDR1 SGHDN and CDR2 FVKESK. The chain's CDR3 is CASSPLQGASGELFF. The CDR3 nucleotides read TGTGCCAGCAGCCCTTTACAGGGGGCAAGCGGGGAGCTGTTTTTT.

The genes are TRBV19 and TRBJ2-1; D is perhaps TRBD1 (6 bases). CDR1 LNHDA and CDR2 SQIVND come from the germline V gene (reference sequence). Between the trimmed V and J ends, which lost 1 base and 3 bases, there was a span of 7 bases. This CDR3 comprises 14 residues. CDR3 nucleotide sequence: TGTGCCAGTAGTATAGGGACAGACTACAATGAGCAGTTCTTC. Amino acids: CASSIGTDYNEQFF.

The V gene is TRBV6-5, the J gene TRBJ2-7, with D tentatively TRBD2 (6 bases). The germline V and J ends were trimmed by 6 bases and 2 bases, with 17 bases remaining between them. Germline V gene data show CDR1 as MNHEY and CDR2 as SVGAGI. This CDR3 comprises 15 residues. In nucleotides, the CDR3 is TGTGCCAGCAGCCGAACCGGGACTGGAACCTACGAGCAGTACTTC. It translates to CASSRTGTGTYEQYF.

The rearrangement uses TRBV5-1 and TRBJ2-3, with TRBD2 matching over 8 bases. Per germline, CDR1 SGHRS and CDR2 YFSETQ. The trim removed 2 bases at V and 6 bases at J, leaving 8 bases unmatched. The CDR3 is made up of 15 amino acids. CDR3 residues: CASSFLAGGPDTQYF. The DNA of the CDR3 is TGCGCCAGCAGCTTTTTGGCGGGGGGCCCGGATACGCAGTATTTT.

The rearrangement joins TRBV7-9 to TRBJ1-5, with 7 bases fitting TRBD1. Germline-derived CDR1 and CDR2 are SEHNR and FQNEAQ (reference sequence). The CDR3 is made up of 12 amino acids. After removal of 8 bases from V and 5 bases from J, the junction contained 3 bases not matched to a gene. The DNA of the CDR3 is TGTGCCAGCGGGGACAGTTATCAGCCCCAGCATTTT. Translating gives CASGDSYQPQHF.

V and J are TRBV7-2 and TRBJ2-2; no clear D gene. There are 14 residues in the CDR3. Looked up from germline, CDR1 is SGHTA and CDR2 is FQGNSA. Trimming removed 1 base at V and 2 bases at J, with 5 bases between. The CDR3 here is CASSLGYNTGELFF. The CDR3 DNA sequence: TGTGCCAGCAGCTTAGGCTATAACACCGGGGAGCTGTTTTTT.

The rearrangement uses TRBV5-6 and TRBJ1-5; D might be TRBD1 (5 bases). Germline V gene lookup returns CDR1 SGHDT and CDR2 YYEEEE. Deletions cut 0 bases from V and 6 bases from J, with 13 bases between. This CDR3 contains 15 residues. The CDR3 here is CASSLGWGSAQPQHF. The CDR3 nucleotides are TGTGCCAGCAGCTTGGGGTGGGGCTCAGCTCAGCCCCAGCATTTT.

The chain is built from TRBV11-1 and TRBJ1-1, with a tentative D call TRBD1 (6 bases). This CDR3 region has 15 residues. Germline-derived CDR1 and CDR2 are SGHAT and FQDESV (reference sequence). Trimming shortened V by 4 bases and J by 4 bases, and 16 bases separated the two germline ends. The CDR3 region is CASSSDRPRGTEAFF. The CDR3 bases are TGTGCCAGCAGCTCCGACAGGCCACGGGGCACTGAAGCTTTCTTT. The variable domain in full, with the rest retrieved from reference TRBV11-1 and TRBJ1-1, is EAEVAQSPRYKITEKSQAVAFWCDPISGHATLYWYRQILGQGPELLVQFQDESVVDDSQLPKDRFSAERLKGVDSTLKIQPAELGDSAMYLCASSSDRPRGTEAFFGQGTRLTVV.

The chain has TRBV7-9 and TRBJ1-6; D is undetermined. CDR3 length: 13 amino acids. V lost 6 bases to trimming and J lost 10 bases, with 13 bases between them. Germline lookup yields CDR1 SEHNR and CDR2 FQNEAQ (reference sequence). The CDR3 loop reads CASSQREGSPLHF. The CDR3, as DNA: TGTGCCAGCAGTCAAAGGGAGGGATCACCCCTCCACTTT.

CDR3 loop: CASSQGGLAGTGELFF. CDR3 nucleotides: TGCGCCAGCAGCCAAGGGGGGCTAGCGGGGACCGGGGAGCTGTTTTTT. The chain joins TRBV4-1 to TRBJ2-2, with 9 bases fitting TRBD2. With 1 base clipped from V and 5 bases from J, the junction kept 5 bases outside the gene matches. The germline CDR1 and CDR2 sequences are MGHRA and YSYEKL. The CDR3 runs 16 residues.

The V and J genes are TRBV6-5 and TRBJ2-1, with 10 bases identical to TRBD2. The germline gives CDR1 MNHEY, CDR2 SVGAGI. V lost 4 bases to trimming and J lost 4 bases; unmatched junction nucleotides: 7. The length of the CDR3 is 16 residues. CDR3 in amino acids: CASSSLAGGLYNEQFF. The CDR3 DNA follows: TGTGCCAGCAGTTCGTTAGCGGGAGGCTTATACAATGAGCAGTTCTTC.

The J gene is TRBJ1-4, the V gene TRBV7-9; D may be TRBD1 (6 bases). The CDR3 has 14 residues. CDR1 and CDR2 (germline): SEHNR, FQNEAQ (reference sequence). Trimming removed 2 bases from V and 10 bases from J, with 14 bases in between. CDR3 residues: CASSLRDTGRKLFF. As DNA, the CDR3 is TGTGCCAGCAGCTTAAGGGACACAGGGAGAAAACTGTTTTTT.

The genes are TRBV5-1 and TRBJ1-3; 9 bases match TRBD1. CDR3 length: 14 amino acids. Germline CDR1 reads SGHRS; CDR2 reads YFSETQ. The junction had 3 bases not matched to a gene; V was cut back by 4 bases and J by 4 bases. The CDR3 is CASSQGQGGNTIYF. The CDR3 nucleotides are TGCGCCAGCAGCCAGGGACAGGGCGGAAACACCATATATTTT.

The CDR3 loop reads CASSRLQGNTGELFF. The CDR3 nucleotides are TGTGCCAGTAGTCGATTACAGGGGAACACCGGGGAGCTGTTTTTT. The chain has TRBV19 and TRBJ2-2; TRBD1 is a possible D gene (6 bases). V lost 5 bases and J 1 base, leaving 11 bases between the germline ends. There are 15 residues in the CDR3. CDR1 and CDR2 from the germline V gene are LNHDA and SQIVND (reference sequence).